What follows are 9 T cell receptor beta chains derived from one specimen sequenced in a study of graft-versus-host responses after intestinal transplantation. Responder cells labeled with CFSE (roughly 200,000) were co-plated with irradiated stimulator cells labeled with violet dye (roughly 200,000). The repertoire was sequenced with immunoSEQ multiplex PCR; TCRdb's copy has only in-frame clones and lacks some. This table holds approximately 13,000 clones, about 29% found once. The sample consisted of alloreactive CD8+ T cells from a mixed lymphocyte reaction culture, taken before intestinal transplant. Subset noted: CFSE-low proliferating T cells sorted from roughly 6-day pre-transplant mixed lymphocyte reaction (GvH or HvG direction). Every receptor here comes from a human patient who received an intestinal transplant.

The gene calls are TRBV11-2 and TRBJ2-3; no definite D call. V lost 10 bases, J lost 4 bases, and 18 bases lay in between. The V gene's germline CDR1 is SGHAT and CDR2 FQNNGV. This CDR3 is 14 amino acids long. CDR3 in amino acids: CATQLLVGSDTQYF. CDR3 sequence (DNA): TGTGCCACTCAGCTTCTCGTCGGATCAGATACGCAGTATTTT. Using reference TRBV11-2 and TRBJ2-3 for the parts outside the CDR3, the full variable domain is EAGVAQSPRYKIIEKRQSVAFWCNPISGHATLYWYQQILGQGPKLLIQFQNNGVVDDSQLPKDRFSAERLKGVDSTLKIQPAKLEDSAVYLCATQLLVGSDTQYFGPGTRLTVL.

The chain is built from TRBV7-8 and TRBJ2-7; 7 bases align to TRBD1. This CDR3 has 15 amino acids. V was clipped by 6 bases and J by 3 bases; unmatched bases: 11. Germline V CDR1 and CDR2: SGHVS, FQNEAQ. The CDR3 here is CASSVTGVRIYEQYF. CDR3 DNA: TGTGCCAGCAGTGTTACAGGGGTTAGGATCTACGAGCAGTACTTC.

V usage is TRBV4-1 and J usage is TRBJ2-7; TRBD2 is a possible D gene (6 bases). Looked up from germline, CDR1 is MGHRA and CDR2 is YSYEKL. V lost 1 base and J 0 bases, leaving 13 bases between the germline ends. The CDR3 is made up of 16 amino acids. The CDR3 DNA reads as TGCGCCAGCAGCCAAGGGGGACTCCTCAGCTCCTACGAGCAGTACTTC. It is translated as CASSQGGLLSSYEQYF.

The chain combines TRBV7-2 with TRBJ2-5, with D tentatively TRBD1 or TRBD2 (5 bases each). This CDR3 has 15 amino acids. Germline V gene lookup returns CDR1 SGHTA and CDR2 FQGNSA. The V and J ends lost 2 bases and 2 bases respectively, with 12 bases between them. The CDR3 sequence is CASSLSGTTQETQYF. For the CDR3, the DNA is TGTGCCAGCAGCTTATCTGGGACCACACAAGAGACCCAGTACTTC.

The chain uses TRBV5-1 and TRBJ2-1; maybe TRBD1 (5 bases). Trimming left V 5 bases short and J 2 bases short, with 11 bases between. CDR1 SGHRS and CDR2 YFSETQ come from the germline V gene. This CDR3 is 14 amino acids long. As DNA, the CDR3 is TGCGCCAGCAGAGCACAGGTAGCCTACAATGAGCAGTTCTTC. It codes for CASRAQVAYNEQFF.

This clone has just a few counts. This chain connects TRBV18 to TRBJ2-4; D tentatively fits TRBD1 or TRBD2 (5 bases each). The CDR3 loop spans 15 amino acids. CDR1 and CDR2 (germline): KGHSH, LQKENI. V was pared by 1 base and J by 1 base, with 8 bases between. The CDR3 loop reads CASSPLGVAKNIQYF. In nucleotides, the CDR3 is TGTGCCAGCTCACCACTGGGGGTGGCCAAAAACATTCAGTACTTC.

J is TRBJ2-2 and V is TRBV10-3; D is unclear. Per the germline V gene, CDR1 is ENHRY and CDR2 is SYGVKD. The CDR3 spans 11 residues. V gave up 2 bases and J gave up 6 bases, with 1 base separating them. The CDR3 loop reads CAISEPGELFF. CDR3 DNA sequence: TGTGCCATCAGTGAGCCCGGGGAGCTGTTTTTT.

There are a few counts of this clone. This chain links TRBV13 with TRBJ2-5; no reliable D call. Germline V lookup: CDR1 PRHDT, CDR2 FYEKMQ (reference sequence). Trimming cost V 1 base and J 1 base, with 7 bases left between them. The CDR3 totals 14 residues. The CDR3 DNA reads TGTGCCAGCAGCTTAGAACCGTCCCAAGAGACCCAGTACTTC. Amino acids: CASSLEPSQETQYF.

V usage is TRBV5-4 and J usage is TRBJ2-4; no clear D gene. The V end lost 4 bases, the J end lost 2 bases, and 13 bases lay between the germline ends. Germline V lookup: CDR1 SGHNT, CDR2 YYREEE (reference sequence). The CDR3 is 15 residues long. CDR3 DNA: TGTGCCAGCAGCCAAGTGTGGTATTCCAAAAACATTCAGTACTTC. This sequence encodes CASSQVWYSKNIQYF.